The 15 T cell receptor beta chains below were found in one sample sequenced in a study of cytotoxic CD8 clonotypes in ibrutinib-treated CLL. Only in-frame clones appear in the TCRdb table, and some are missing; sequencing was by immunoSEQ multiplex PCR. The sample records more than 200,000 clones, 70% being singletons. The sequences come from PBMCs, collected after 24 months of ibrutinib treatment. The receptors derive from a human donor with chronic lymphocytic leukemia.

The CDR3 reads CASSVVSGGTDTQYF. The DNA for the CDR3 is TGTGCCAGCAGCGTAGTGTCGGGAGGGACAGATACGCAGTATTTT. V usage is TRBV9 and J usage is TRBJ2-3; 8 bases align to TRBD2. There are 15 residues in the CDR3. V shed 0 bases, J shed 3 bases, and the junction held 3 bases outside the gene matches. From germline, CDR1 is SGDLS and CDR2 YYNGEE. The whole variable domain, filled in from reference TRBV9 and TRBJ2-3, reads DSGVTQTPKHLITATGQRVTLRCSPRSGDLSVYWYQQSLDQGLQFLIQYYNGEERAKGNILERFSAQQFPDLHSELNLSSLELGDSALYFCASSVVSGGTDTQYFGPGTRLTVL.

A single count supports this clone. This chain links TRBV29-1 with TRBJ2-5; 8 nucleotides match TRBD2. This CDR3 is 14 amino acids long. Germline V gives CDR1 SQVTM, CDR2 ANQGSEA. V dropped 5 bases and J dropped 2; count of bases not matched to a gene: 7. The CDR3 sequence: CSVKLAEQQETQYF. In DNA form, the CDR3 reads TGCAGCGTTAAACTAGCGGAACAACAAGAGACCCAGTACTTC.

The gene calls are TRBV27 and TRBJ2-3; D possibly corresponds to TRBD2 (5 bases). CDR1 MNHEY and CDR2 SMNVEV come from the germline V gene (reference sequence). Deletions cut 6 bases from V and 3 bases from J, with 10 bases between. The CDR3 extends over 13 amino acids. In DNA, the CDR3 is TGTGCCAGCAGAACAACGGGAACAGATACGCAGTATTTT. Its protein product is CASRTTGTDTQYF.

The genes are TRBV7-8 and TRBJ2-2, with no clear D. Germline loops: CDR1 SGHVS, CDR2 FQNEAQ. V lost 1 base, J lost 3 bases, and 9 bases lay in between. This CDR3 is built from 15 residues. CDR3 bases: TGTGCCAGCAGCTTAGAACAAACGTACACCGGGGAGCTGTTTTTT. Its protein product is CASSLEQTYTGELFF.

The DNA for the CDR3 is TGTGCCAGTAGTATAACAGGGGTATCTGGGGCCAACGTCCTGACTTTC. This encodes CASSITGVSGANVLTF. This sequence joins TRBV19 and TRBJ2-6; 7 positions match TRBD1. This CDR3 is 16 amino acids long. V shed 2 bases, J shed 1 base, and the junction held 2 bases outside the gene matches. Germline CDR1 reads LNHDA; CDR2 reads SQIVND (reference sequence).

The rearrangement uses TRBV21-1 and TRBJ1-2. TRBV21-1 is marked as a pseudogene. The CDR3 extends over 14 amino acids. The CDR3 spells CASSKVNRLYGYTF. CDR3 sequence (DNA): TGTGCCAGCAGCAAAGTTAACAGACTATATGGCTACACCTTC.

This sequence joins TRBV25-1 and TRBJ2-7; 8 positions match TRBD2. The CDR3 covers 16 residues. The ends lost 2 bases at V and 13 bases at J; junction bases unmatched: 19. The germline V gene has CDR1 MGHDK and CDR2 SYGVNS. The CDR3 loop is CASSERPQKRECSNYF. The CDR3 DNA follows: TGTGCCAGCAGTGAACGCCCCCAGAAGCGGGAGTGCTCCAACTACTTC.

The chain links TRBV28 to TRBJ2-7; 8 bases fit TRBD2. The germline CDR1 and CDR2 sequences are MDHEN and SYDVKM. The trim removed 6 bases at V and 4 bases at J, leaving 11 bases unmatched. The CDR3 length is 15 residues. CDR3 sequence reads: CASSRAEREIYEQYF. CDR3 sequence (DNA): TGTGCCAGCAGCCGGGCCGAGCGGGAGATTTACGAGCAGTACTTC.

Notes on this clone: A junction boundary mismatches the germline segment, possibly from a read error. The V call is TRBV6-5, the J call TRBJ2-1; a weak D match, TRBD2 (5 bases). The germline V gene has CDR1 MNHEY and CDR2 SVGAGI. CDR3 length equals 14 residues. The DNA for the CDR3 is TGTGCCATCAGTGAGGGCAGCTCCTACAATGAGCAGTTCTTC. Residues: CAISEGSSYNEQFF.

This clone occurred a few times. This chain joins TRBV6-6 and TRBJ2-1, with 12 bases that match TRBD2. Per the germline V gene, CDR1 is MNHNY and CDR2 is SVGAGI (reference sequence). This CDR3 has 16 amino acids. The V segment lost 5 bases and the J segment 10 bases; nucleotides outside the gene matches: 12. The CDR3 region is CASSAEGLAGSREQFF. CDR3 DNA: TGTGCCAGCAGTGCCGAAGGACTAGCGGGATCGAGGGAGCAGTTCTTC.

This chain connects TRBV10-3 to TRBJ2-1; TRBD2 matches 9 bases. Losses at the gene ends were 11 bases for V and 6 bases for J; bases not matched to a gene: 11. The CDR3 covers 14 residues. The germline V gene has CDR1 ENHRY and CDR2 SYGVKD. The DNA of the CDR3 is TGTGCCGTCCGGGGAGGGACTAGCTTCAATGAGCAGTTCTTC. Encoded protein: CAVRGGTSFNEQFF.

The chain couples TRBV27 to TRBJ2-7; 12 nucleotides match TRBD2. The CDR3 is 15 amino acids. Germline V gene sequence: CDR1 MNHEY, CDR2 SMNVEV (reference sequence). V was pared by 5 bases and J by 4 bases, with 6 bases of the junction left unmatched. The CDR3 here is CASSNTGLAGYEQYF. CDR3 nucleotide sequence: TGTGCCAGCAGTAACACGGGACTAGCGGGTTACGAGCAGTACTTC.

The rearrangement uses TRBV27 and TRBJ2-3, with a possible D match to TRBD2 (6 bases). The V gene lost 4 bases and the J gene lost 6 bases, with 14 bases spanning the gap. The CDR3 totals 14 residues. Germline-derived CDR1 and CDR2 are MNHEY and SMNVEV (reference sequence). The CDR3 DNA follows: TGTGCCAGCAGTTCGCTAGCGTCTAGGGATACGCAGTATTTT. It is translated as CASSSLASRDTQYF.

This clone was picked up one time. The chain recombines TRBV4-3 with TRBJ1-3; no clear D gene. The CDR3 contains 14 residues. Germline loops: CDR1 LGHNA, CDR2 YSLEER. The V end lost 0 bases, the J end lost 3 bases, and 6 bases lay between the germline ends. CDR3 amino acids: CASSQDHSGNTIYF. The DNA for the CDR3 is TGCGCCAGCAGCCAAGATCACAGTGGAAACACCATATATTTT.

The J gene is TRBJ2-2, the V gene TRBV4-2; 7 positions agree with TRBD1. Germline assignment: CDR1 LGHNA and CDR2 YNFKEQ. V was pared by 4 bases and J by 3 bases, with 8 bases of the junction left unmatched. The CDR3 covers 16 residues. CDR3 sequence reads: CASSRETGVDTGELFF. The CDR3 DNA follows: TGTGCCAGCAGCCGCGAAACAGGGGTGGACACCGGGGAGCTGTTTTTT.